These T cell receptor beta chains were read from a single sample in a study of blood T cell repertoires in COVID-19. TCRdb's copy holds only in-frame clones and misses some; the assay was immunoSEQ multiplex PCR. This table holds hundreds of thousands of clones, approximately 91% found once. The sample comprised peripheral blood. These receptor sequences come from a woman aged 25 to 45 with COVID-19, enrolled during active disease. Each CDR3 is given without its conserved first and last residue. D genes are given only for firm matches.

V,J,D,CDR3
TRBV7-8,TRBJ2-7,-,ASSFRGSEQY
TRBV12-3/TRBV12-4,TRBJ1-5,-,ASRALNQPQH
TRBV30,TRBJ1-2,-,AWSADSGGYT
TRBV6-4,TRBJ2-3,TRBD1,ASSTGLPDTQY
TRBV5-1,TRBJ2-1,-,ASSLSRVGEQF
TRBV2,TRBJ2-7,-,ARARGAKYEQY
TRBV10-3,TRBJ1-5,-,AISASQGSGRQPQH
TRBV6-5,TRBJ2-7,TRBD2,ASSLTSGASYEQY
TRBV28,TRBJ1-2,-,ASSLAGTGYT
TRBV28,TRBJ2-7,-,ASNGFSTRYEQY
TRBV10-3,TRBJ2-1,TRBD2,ATTGTSGSPRNYNEQF
TRBV30,TRBJ2-3,-,AWSVRGEVRTDTQY
TRBV27,TRBJ2-7,-,ASSSKSIYEQY
TRBV5-1,TRBJ1-1,-,ASSSGLGPPVTEAF
TRBV5-4,TRBJ2-5,TRBD2,ASSLEASGSGETQY
TRBV5-1,TRBJ2-2,-,ASSEGTSTGELF